This note documents a single T cell receptor beta chain sequence. What antigen it recognizes has not been identified. No per-base quality is available; no much larger clone lies one base away. This record comes from a study of cytomegalovirus exposure and HLA in healthy donors (dated 2017 in TCRdb). Looking at the study overall: According to a later analysis, one platform produced both the roughly 130 validation repertoires and the 620 or so repertoires of the first cohort. The study was designed to test whether signatures of past pathogen exposure could be identified by cataloging public T cell receptors. Along with the roughly 670-subject first cohort, a separate validation cohort of 120 different subjects was used. To predict cytomegalovirus infection status, the study brought together high-throughput TCR immunosequencing, statistical association of individual TCRs with disease status, and machine learning.

The donors belonged to the validation cohort of over a hundred subjects, which was separate from the roughly 680-subject first cohort. Here is what the overall study found, with its caveats: According to the authors, the approach could potentially be generalized to other disease states and immunological phenotypes. A later analysis found that TCRs clustered in the first cohort also tended to co-occur in the 110 or so validation repertoires, with roughly 95% of cluster scores above 0. In vitro tests confirmed that three of the cytomegalovirus-associated TCR beta chains recognize cytomegalovirus antigens. The study listed 150 to 200 TCR beta chains as associated with cytomegalovirus. A later analysis had no HLA typing for the validation cohort, so co-occurrence there was scored across all 110 or so repertoires. The classifier was reported to diagnose cytomegalovirus status with high specificity and sensitivity in both the original and validation cohorts. Most TCR sequences were seen in very few donors, while some public TCRs were found in many individuals.

Library construction relied on the immunoSEQ multiplex PCR assay. The authors' analysis ran thus. To diagnose cytomegalovirus status from the catalog of TCR beta chain sequences, a statistical classification framework was built. Here the immuneACCESS table is served through TCRdb, limited to in-frame sequences with V and J called. Missing clones are a known gap in these copies; in checked studies unresolved V genes cover under half, and the rest lacks a known reason. V and J calls and clone size are those listed in that table; D and trimming were worked out from the DNA. Present in this sample are 190,000 or so clones, 65% to 85% of which were seen just once. Approximately 3% of the sample is held by the ten biggest clonotypes. This TCR was recovered from a woman aged 18 to 35 in good health and CMV-seropositive. Sequencing used PBMCs.

The bases read TGTGCCAGCAGTAACCTAGCGGGAGATACAGATACGCAGTATTTT. Its protein product is CASSNLAGDTDTQYF. The V and J genes are TRBV2 and TRBJ2-3; 10 bases in the junction line up with TRBD2. Including the terminal cysteine and phenylalanine, the CDR3 comprises 15 residues. CDR3 DNA only is kept here, 45 bases in frame from base 1. Germline trimming: 5 bases from V, 3 bases from J; junction bases outside gene matches: 5. CDR1 SNHLY and CDR2 FYNNEI are derived from the germline V gene.